The 18 T cell receptor beta chains reported below all come from one sample, sequenced in a study of identical twins. TCRdb fed the 5' RACE reads into MiXCR, producing one record per CDR3 protein. The sample consists of 700,000 or so distinct CDR3 sequences, 8.5% to 9% of them appearing once. These data were also filed under a second study, of yellow fever vaccine responses in identical twins.

Sample: PBMCs. The receptors here all came from a woman younger than 35 in good health.

This clonotype was counted a few times. The chain employs TRBV21-1 and TRBJ2-6; the table's D call TRBD1 went unverified against the DNA. TRBV21-1 is annotated as a pseudogene. CDR3 length: 20 amino acids. The CDR3 coding sequence is TGTGCCAGCAGCAAGGTTCTAACCCGGGACAGGGATCCTGGGGCCAACGTCCTGACTTTC. It specifies CASSKVLTRDRDPGANVLTF.

This rearrangement joins TRBV20-1 to TRBJ2-3, with D unclear. Germline V gene lookup returns CDR1 DFQATT and CDR2 SNEGSKA (reference sequence). The V and J ends lost 6 bases and 4 bases respectively, with 17 bases between them. The CDR3 runs 14 residues. CDR3 nucleotide sequence: TGCAGTGCCACGACTCAAAACTGGGCAGATACGCAGTATTTT. Protein: CSATTQNWADTQYF.

The chain uses TRBV7-9 and TRBJ2-1, with 10 bases that match TRBD2. CDR3 length equals 17 residues. Germline CDR1 is SEHNR and CDR2 is FQNEAQ (reference sequence). Trimming at V came to 2 bases and at J to 6 bases, leaving 10 bases not matched to a gene. The CDR3, as DNA: TGTGCCAGCAGCTTAACTAGCGGGACAGTGAACTCCAATGAGCAGTTCTTC. This encodes CASSLTSGTVNSNEQFF.

This chain links TRBV12-3 or TRBV12-4 with TRBJ2-7; D may be TRBD1 or TRBD2 (5 bases each). The CDR3 is 15 residues long. With 1 base removed from V and 6 bases from J, the gap between germline ends came to 16 bases. The CDR3 DNA reads TGTGCCAGCAGTTTAGGCAAAGGCCCCGGGGCCGAGCAGTACTTC. This translates into CASSLGKGPGAEQYF.

V is TRBV3-1 and J is TRBJ1-4, with D possibly being TRBD1 (5 bases). The V and J ends lost 3 bases and 7 bases respectively, with 6 bases between them. Germline V gives CDR1 LGHDT, CDR2 YNNKEL (reference sequence). The CDR3 consists of 12 residues. CDR3 amino acids: CASSQGTEKLFF. CDR3 DNA sequence: TGTGCCAGCAGCCAGGGGACTGAAAAACTGTTTTTT.

V gene TRBV5-1 combines with J gene TRBJ2-5; D is perhaps TRBD1 or TRBD2 (5 bases each). This CDR3 comprises 14 residues. Germline V gene sequence: CDR1 SGHRS, CDR2 YFSETQ. Trimming stripped 4 bases from V and 0 bases from J, with 10 bases between. CDR3 protein: CASSQGEYQETQYF. CDR3 bases: TGCGCCAGCAGCCAGGGAGAGTACCAAGAGACCCAGTACTTC.

This clonotype showed up many times. CDR3 protein: CASSLEDRVYGYTF. CDR3 DNA: TGTGCCAGCAGCTTAGAAGACAGGGTCTATGGCTACACCTTC. The V and J genes are TRBV7-2 and TRBJ1-2, with 7 bases aligning to TRBD1. The V segment lost 1 base and the J segment 4 bases; nucleotides outside the gene matches: 3. Germline lookup yields CDR1 SGHTA and CDR2 FQGNSA. CDR3 size: 14 residues. The entire variable domain, with the rest obtained from reference TRBV7-2 and TRBJ1-2, is as follows: GAGVSQSPSNKVTEKGKDVELRCDPISGHTALYWYRQSLGQGLEFLIYFQGNSAPDKSGLPSDRFSAERTGGSVSTLTIQRTQQEDSAVYLCASSLEDRVYGYTFGSGTRLTVV.

This clonotype was seen more than once but under ten times. This chain joins TRBV2 and TRBJ2-7, with TRBD2 matching over 8 bases. Trimming cost V 2 bases and J 5 bases; bases outside gene matches: 8. Germline assignment: CDR1 SNHLY and CDR2 FYNNEI. The length of the CDR3 is 15 residues. The CDR3 DNA is TGTGCCAGCAGTGAACCAGAGCGGGGGCTCCACGAGCAGTACTTC. It is translated as CASSEPERGLHEQYF. Together with reference TRBV2 and TRBJ2-7, the CDR3 gives the full variable domain: EPEVTQTPSHQVTQMGQEVILRCVPISNHLYFYWYRQILGQKVEFLVSFYNNEISEKSEIFDDQFSVERPDGSNFTLKIRSTKLEDSAMYFCASSEPERGLHEQYFGPGTRLTVT.

The genes are TRBV12-3 or TRBV12-4 and TRBJ2-1; a possible D gene is TRBD2 (7 bases). Trimming removed 7 bases from V and 3 bases from J, with 16 bases in between. The CDR3 has 15 amino acids. The CDR3 loop reads CASTEQGGVYNEQFF. CDR3 bases: TGTGCCAGCACCGAACAGGGAGGGGTCTACAATGAGCAGTTCTTC.

The chain couples TRBV11-2 to TRBJ2-5; no definite D call. The ends were cut back, 1 base at V and 9 bases at J, with 12 bases in the middle. The germline V gene has CDR1 SGHAT and CDR2 FQNNGV. The CDR3 loop spans 13 amino acids. The CDR3 region has the DNA TGTGCCAGCAGCTTAGCGGGTATATGGGCCCAGTACTTC. This gives the protein CASSLAGIWAQYF.

The chain links TRBV6-2 or TRBV6-3 to TRBJ2-1; 15 bases map to TRBD2. Germline-derived CDR1 and CDR2 are MNHEY and SVGEGT. Trimming removed 4 bases from V and 8 bases from J; junction bases left unmatched: 6. The CDR3 length is 16 residues. The CDR3 region has the DNA TGTGCCAGCAGTTCGCCGGGACTAGCGGGAGGACATGAGCAGTTCTTC. Amino acids: CASSSPGLAGGHEQFF.

This clonotype was counted a few times. The V call is TRBV25-1, the J call TRBJ2-7; D not resolved. The germline gives CDR1 MGHDK, CDR2 SYGVNS. The CDR3 contains 14 residues. Trimming pared 0 bases from V and 7 bases from J, leaving 13 bases between. The CDR3 reads CASSEYGGSREQYF. The CDR3 DNA reads as TGTGCCAGCAGTGAATATGGCGGCTCCAGAGAGCAGTACTTC.

This clonotype was counted ten times or more. The gene calls are TRBV15 and TRBJ2-1; 12 bases are shared with TRBD2. Germline V gene sequence: CDR1 LNHNV, CDR2 YYDKDF (reference sequence). With V trimmed by 0 bases and J by 5 bases, 8 bases remained unmatched. The CDR3 loop spans 18 amino acids. The CDR3 region has the DNA TGTGCCACCAGCAGAGATGCGATTACTAGCGGGAGGAACAATGAGCAGTTCTTC. Encoded protein: CATSRDAITSGRNNEQFF.

The rearrangement joins TRBV20-1 to TRBJ2-5; no clear D. This CDR3 comprises 12 residues. Trimming pared 5 bases from V and 0 bases from J, leaving 7 bases between. Germline lookup yields CDR1 DFQATT and CDR2 SNEGSKA (reference sequence). This chain's CDR3 is CSAATYQETQYF. The CDR3 nucleotides read TGCAGTGCTGCGACGTACCAAGAGACCCAGTACTTC.

This rearrangement joins TRBV20-1 to TRBJ2-1; 12 nucleotides agree with TRBD2. Germline CDR1 reads DFQATT; CDR2 reads SNEGSKA (reference sequence). The CDR3 extends over 16 amino acids. V lost 6 bases to trimming and J lost 4 bases; unmatched junction nucleotides: 10. CDR3 region: CSASILAGGPYNEQFF. The CDR3 nucleotides read TGCAGTGCCTCAATACTAGCGGGGGGCCCTTACAATGAGCAGTTCTTC.

Notes on this clonotype: Compared with germline, one end of the junction differs, possibly owing to a read error. This chain links TRBV7-7 with TRBJ2-7, with TRBD1 matching 11 bases. Germline loops: CDR1 SSHAT, CDR2 FNYEAQ (reference sequence). CDR3 size: 15 residues. The CDR3, as DNA: TGTGCTAGCAGCCGAGGACAGGGGGCCCCCTACGAGCAGTACTTC. Amino acid sequence: CASSRGQGAPYEQYF.

This clonotype appeared a few times. DNA for the CDR3: TGTGCCAGCAGCTTAGAGGGAATGTTCTACGAGCAGTACTTC. It translates to CASSLEGMFYEQYF. V gene TRBV7-2 combines with J gene TRBJ2-7; D remains ambiguous. This CDR3 region has 14 residues. From germline, CDR1 is SGHTA and CDR2 FQGNSA. V gave up 1 base and J gave up 3 bases, with 10 bases separating them.

The J gene is TRBJ2-1, the V gene TRBV6-1; D ambiguous. The CDR3 contains 15 residues. The germline V gene encodes CDR1 MNHNS and CDR2 SASEGT. Trimming shortened V by 7 bases and J by 7 bases, and 20 bases separated the two germline ends. CDR3: CASIGNRASANEQFF. Here the CDR3 DNA reads TGTGCCAGCATTGGCAACCGGGCCTCCGCAAATGAGCAGTTCTTC.